This entry lists 17 T cell receptor beta chains sequenced from one sample in a study of beta chain features in type 1 diabetes. Study-wide results and caveats: Type 1 diabetes patients showed a moderate but significant shortening of TCRB CDR3s in all four CD4+ subsets.

Reverse transcription of all isolated RNA meant that expressed TCRB transcripts were sequenced. Clones were sequenced by immunoSEQ multiplex PCR, and TCRdb holds only the in-frame ones, with some missing. The sample holds 150,000 to 200,000 clones, around 63% seen once. For these receptors, no antigen is known. The sequenced sample consisted of naive CD4+ T cells from blood. Every receptor here comes from a young man with type 1 diabetes.

The CDR3 region is CSVLRTVGPGELFF. DNA for the CDR3: TGCAGCGTCCTAAGGACAGTAGGACCCGGGGAGCTGTTTTTT. This sequence joins TRBV29-1 and TRBJ2-2; a possible D gene is TRBD1 (6 bases). The germline V gene has CDR1 SQVTM and CDR2 ANQGSEA. Trimming took 6 bases from V and 6 from J, leaving 17 bases between them. This CDR3 has 14 amino acids.

This clone has a handful of counts. In the same sample, other DNA sequences code for this CDR3. The J gene is TRBJ1-1, the V gene TRBV30; no clear D gene. Germline V gene lookup returns CDR1 GTSNPN and CDR2 SVGIG (reference sequence). The CDR3 covers 13 residues. Trimming cost V 0 bases and J 1 base, with 6 bases left between them. The DNA for the CDR3 is TGTGCCTGGAGTGTCGCAGGGAACACTGAAGCTTTCTTT. Protein product: CAWSVAGNTEAFF. Full variable domain (remainder filled in from reference TRBV30 and TRBJ1-1): SQTIHQWPATLVQPVGSPLSLECTVEGTSNPNLYWYRQAAGRGLQLLFYSVGIGQISSEVPQNLSASRPQDRQFILSSKKLLLSDSGFYLCAWSVAGNTEAFFGQGTRLTVV.

The gene calls are TRBV27 and TRBJ2-7, with 7 nucleotides matching TRBD1. Germline lookup yields CDR1 MNHEY and CDR2 SMNVEV (reference sequence). The J segment lost 2 bases and the V segment lost 3 bases, leaving 1 base of the junction unmatched. This CDR3 comprises 13 residues. The CDR3 loop reads CASSFDRAYEQYF. For the CDR3, the DNA is TGTGCCAGCAGTTTCGACAGGGCCTACGAGCAGTACTTC.

J is TRBJ2-7 and V is TRBV7-2; D remains ambiguous. CDR1 and CDR2 (germline): SGHTA, FQGNSA. Deletions cut 6 bases from V and 3 bases from J, with 12 bases between. The CDR3 runs to 13 residues. The CDR3 sequence: CASSRMGIYEQYF. Here the CDR3 DNA reads TGTGCCAGCAGTCGGATGGGCATCTACGAGCAGTACTTC.

This clone has just a few counts. The rearrangement joins TRBV11-2 to TRBJ2-5; D is undetermined. There are 12 residues in the CDR3. The ends were cut back, 2 bases at V and 7 bases at J, with 8 bases in the middle. Germline V lookup: CDR1 SGHAT, CDR2 FQNNGV. The CDR3 DNA reads as TGTGCCAGCAGCTTACTAGGCTGGACCCAGTACTTC. It is translated as CASSLLGWTQYF.

This clone was observed once. This chain links TRBV7-2 with TRBJ2-4; TRBD2 might be the D (6 bases). The CDR3 is made up of 13 amino acids. Between the trimmed V and J ends, which lost 7 bases and 6 bases, there was a span of 13 bases. The V gene's germline CDR1 is SGHTA and CDR2 FQGNSA. The CDR3 nucleotides are TGTGCCAGCAAGGAGGGTAGACCAAACATTCAGTACTTC. Its translation is CASKEGRPNIQYF.

This clone was picked up a small number of times. The V and J genes are TRBV7-2 and TRBJ2-3, with a weak D call TRBD1 (7 bases). The germline V and J ends were trimmed by 5 bases and 5 bases, with 23 bases remaining between them. The CDR3 runs to 17 residues. Looked up from germline, CDR1 is SGHTA and CDR2 is FQGNSA. DNA of the CDR3: TGTGCCAGCAGCCTGGCGGCAGGGGGGCATAATGGAGATACGCAGTATTTT. Encoded protein: CASSLAAGGHNGDTQYF.

V and J are TRBV10-3 and TRBJ2-7; TRBD1 is a possible D gene (6 bases). CDR1 is ENHRY, CDR2 SYGVKD, per germline. The CDR3 is 12 residues long. V lost 8 bases and J lost 0, with 8 bases in between. Written as DNA, the CDR3 is TGTGCCATCCGGGACACCTCCTACGAGCAGTACTTC. Translation gives CAIRDTSYEQYF.

The chain combines TRBV7-9 with TRBJ2-3; TRBD1 is a possible D gene (6 bases). The CDR3 loop spans 16 amino acids. CDR1 is SEHNR, CDR2 FQNEAQ, per germline (reference sequence). With 2 bases removed from V and 2 bases from J, the gap between germline ends came to 14 bases. CDR3 DNA: TGTGCCAGCAGCTTATCCGCAGGGGCGCTCACAGATACGCAGTATTTT. Its protein product is CASSLSAGALTDTQYF.

The V gene is TRBV2, the J gene TRBJ2-3; tentatively, D is TRBD1 (5 bases). The CDR3 is 15 residues long. The germline V gene encodes CDR1 SNHLY and CDR2 FYNNEI. Trimming shortened V by 1 base and J by 1 base, and 9 bases separated the two germline ends. The CDR3 nucleotides are TGTGCCAGCAGTGAAGTGCAGGGCGGCACAGATACGCAGTATTTT. This sequence encodes CASSEVQGGTDTQYF.

This clone was counted a few times. This chain links TRBV30 with TRBJ1-6, with unresolved D. This CDR3 region has 13 residues. Germline-derived CDR1 and CDR2 are GTSNPN and SVGIG (reference sequence). Trimming stripped 7 bases from V and 10 bases from J, with 17 bases between. CDR3 nucleotide sequence: TGTGCCTCGGCAGGCGAGGCTGGGTCACCCCTCCACTTT. Translation gives CASAGEAGSPLHF. Full variable domain (outside the CDR3, taken from reference TRBV30 and TRBJ1-6): SQTIHQWPATLVQPVGSPLSLECTVEGTSNPNLYWYRQAAGRGLQLLFYSVGIGQISSEVPQNLSASRPQDRQFILSSKKLLLSDSGFYLCASAGEAGSPLHFGNGTRLTVT.

This clone came up a few times. The V and J genes are TRBV9 and TRBJ1-6; D is unclear. V dropped 3 bases and J dropped 5 bases, with 15 bases sitting between them. The CDR3 loop spans 16 amino acids. From germline, CDR1 is SGDLS and CDR2 YYNGEE. The DNA of the CDR3 is TGTGCCAGCAGCGCCTCGGGGTTGGGAAATAATTCACCCCTCCACTTT. This sequence encodes CASSASGLGNNSPLHF.

The rearrangement uses TRBV7-8 and TRBJ2-5; unclear D gene. There are 14 residues in the CDR3. Germline assignment: CDR1 SGHVS and CDR2 FQNEAQ. V was clipped by 5 bases and J by 1 base, with 11 bases between them. CDR3 protein: CASSPRAIQETQYF. CDR3 bases: TGTGCCAGCAGCCCAAGGGCGATCCAAGAGACCCAGTACTTC.

With regard to this clone: Other DNA sequences of this sample code for an identical CDR3. The gene calls are TRBV4-3 and TRBJ1-5; D gene ambiguous. CDR1 is LGHNA, CDR2 YSLEER, per germline. V shed 0 bases and J shed 4 bases, with 4 bases lying between them. This CDR3 spans 13 amino acids. CDR3 in amino acids: CASSQDGNQPQHF. The CDR3 DNA reads TGCGCCAGCAGCCAAGACGGGAATCAGCCCCAGCATTTT.

The J gene is TRBJ1-6, the V gene TRBV30; no clear D. V was trimmed by 2 bases and J by 7 bases, leaving 6 bases between them. The CDR3 loop spans 12 amino acids. Germline loops: CDR1 GTSNPN, CDR2 SVGIG (reference sequence). The CDR3 coding sequence is TGTGCCTGGAGTCAGCCGAATTCACCCCTCCACTTT. Amino acid sequence: CAWSQPNSPLHF.

The chain couples TRBV19 to TRBJ2-7, with 8 positions matching TRBD1. This CDR3 is 13 amino acids long. Germline V lookup: CDR1 LNHDA, CDR2 SQIVND (reference sequence). Unmatched junction bases numbered 3, after V lost 5 bases and J lost 3 bases. The CDR3 spells CASSYRGNYEQYF. The CDR3 coding sequence is TGTGCCAGTAGTTACAGGGGGAACTACGAGCAGTACTTC. The full variable domain, with the rest looked up from reference TRBV19 and TRBJ2-7, is DGGITQSPKYLFRKEGQNVTLSCEQNLNHDAMYWYRQDPGQGLRLIYYSQIVNDFQKGDIAEGYSVSREKKESFPLTVTSAQKNPTAFYLCASSYRGNYEQYFGPGTRLTVT.

The chain uses TRBV29-1 and TRBJ1-2; 9 bases align to TRBD1. V lost 7 bases to trimming and J lost 6 bases; unmatched junction nucleotides: 0. Germline-derived CDR1 and CDR2 are SQVTM and ANQGSEA. This CDR3 region has 10 residues. The CDR3 region has the DNA TGCAGCGGGACAGGGGATGGCTACACCTTC. Its translation: CSGTGDGYTF.